This T cell receptor (beta chain) was sequenced in a study of T cell repertoires in ileal Crohn's disease. For the study at large: Biopsies of the neoterminal ileum at postoperative colonoscopy form M6 samples.

Germline CDR1 reads MNHEY; CDR2 reads SMNVEV (reference sequence). Unmatched junction bases numbered 5, after V lost 3 bases and J lost 2 bases. This CDR3 is built from 15 residues. The sample's time point: neoterminal ileum biopsy at postoperative endoscopy, about 6 months after surgery. Patients were adults with ileal or ileocolonic Crohn's disease needing resection. Per sample, roughly 530 nanograms of biopsy DNA were TCRB immunosequenced. The table came from immunoSEQ multiplex PCR; TCRdb's copy has only in-frame clones and leaves some out. The sample includes 9,500 to 11,000 clones, roughly two thirds of them seen just once.

The sequence was collected from an adult with Crohn's disease. The chain carries TRBV27 and TRBJ2-7, with 9 bases matching TRBD2. Sequenced material: ileal tissue. CDR3: CASSFGASGTYEQYF. The CDR3 nucleotides are TGTGCCAGCAGTTTCGGGGCTAGCGGGACCTACGAGCAGTACTTC.